This T cell receptor (beta chain) stems from a study of control samples from healthy donors and cancer patients. With 1 base removed from V and 0 bases from J, the gap between germline ends came to 6 bases. Germline lookup yields CDR1 SGHKS and CDR2 YYEKEE (reference sequence). The CDR3 contains 14 residues. The repertoire was sequenced with immunoSEQ multiplex PCR; TCRdb's copy has only in-frame clones and lacks some. This sample has around 110,000 clones, with 80% to 90% found just once. This chain links TRBV5-5 with TRBJ2-3; D remains ambiguous. The material sequenced was PBMCs. This sequence was found in a woman in her forties or fifties with colorectal cancer. CDR3 nucleotide sequence: TGTGCCAGCAGCTTGACCGCGAGCACAGATACGCAGTATTTT. Translated: CASSLTASTDTQYF.